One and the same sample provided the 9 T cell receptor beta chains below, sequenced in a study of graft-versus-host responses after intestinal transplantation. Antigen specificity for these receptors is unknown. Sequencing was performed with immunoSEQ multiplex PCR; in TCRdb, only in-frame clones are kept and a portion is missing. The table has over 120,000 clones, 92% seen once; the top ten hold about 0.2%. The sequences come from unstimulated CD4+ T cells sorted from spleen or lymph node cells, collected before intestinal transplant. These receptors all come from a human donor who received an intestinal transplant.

The CDR3, as DNA: TGTGCCAGCAGTTCCAGAAGTTACTATGGCTACACCTTC. The encoded protein is CASSSRSYYGYTF. The chain recombines TRBV28 with TRBJ1-2, with D hard to call. The germline CDR1 and CDR2 sequences are MDHEN and SYDVKM. The ends were cut back, 4 bases at V and 3 bases at J, with 9 bases in the middle. This CDR3 spans 13 amino acids.

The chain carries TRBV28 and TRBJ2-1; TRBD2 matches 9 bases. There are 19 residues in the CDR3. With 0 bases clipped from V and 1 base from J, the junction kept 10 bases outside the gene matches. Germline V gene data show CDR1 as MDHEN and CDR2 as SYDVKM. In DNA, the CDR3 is TGTGCCAGCAGTTTATGGACCCTAGGGGCGGGGGGGTCCTACAATGAGCAGTTCTTC. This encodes CASSLWTLGAGGSYNEQFF.

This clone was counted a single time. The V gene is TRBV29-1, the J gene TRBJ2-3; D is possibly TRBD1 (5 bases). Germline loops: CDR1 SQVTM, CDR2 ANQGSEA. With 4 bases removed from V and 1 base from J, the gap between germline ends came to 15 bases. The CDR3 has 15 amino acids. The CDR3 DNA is TGCAGCGTTGGAGACGCAAGCAGGGGCACAGATACGCAGTATTTT. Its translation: CSVGDASRGTDTQYF.

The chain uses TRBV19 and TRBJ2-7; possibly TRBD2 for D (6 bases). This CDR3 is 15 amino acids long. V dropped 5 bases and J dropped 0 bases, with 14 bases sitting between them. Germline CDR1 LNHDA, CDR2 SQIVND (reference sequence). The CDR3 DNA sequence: TGTGCCAGTAGTGCCTCGGGACTTGCCTCCTACGAGCAGTACTTC. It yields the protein CASSASGLASYEQYF.

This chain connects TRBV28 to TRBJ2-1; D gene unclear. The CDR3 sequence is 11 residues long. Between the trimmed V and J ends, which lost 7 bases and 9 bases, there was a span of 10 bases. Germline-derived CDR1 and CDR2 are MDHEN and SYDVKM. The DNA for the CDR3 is TGTGCCAGCAACGCGATGGGTGAGCAGTTCTTC. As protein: CASNAMGEQFF.

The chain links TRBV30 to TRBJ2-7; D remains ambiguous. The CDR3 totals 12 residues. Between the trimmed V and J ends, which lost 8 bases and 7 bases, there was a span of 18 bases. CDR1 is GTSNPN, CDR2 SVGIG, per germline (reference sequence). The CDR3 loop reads CARFPFSGEQYF. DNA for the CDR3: TGTGCCCGCTTTCCCTTTTCCGGGGAGCAGTACTTC.

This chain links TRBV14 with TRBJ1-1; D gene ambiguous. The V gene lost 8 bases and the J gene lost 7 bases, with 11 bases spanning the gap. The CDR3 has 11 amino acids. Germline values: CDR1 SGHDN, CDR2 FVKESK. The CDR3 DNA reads TGTGCCAGCGGAAGGGAGCTTGAAGCTTTCTTT. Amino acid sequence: CASGRELEAFF.

Here the CDR3 DNA reads TGCGCCAGCAGCTTAGGAAGCGGGAGGGAAGAGACCCAGTACTTC. It translates to CASSLGSGREETQYF. The chain joins TRBV5-1 to TRBJ2-5, with 10 bases fitting TRBD2. The CDR3 loop spans 15 amino acids. CDR1 and CDR2 (germline): SGHRS, YFSETQ. The junction had 4 bases not matched to a gene; V was cut back by 2 bases and J by 3 bases.

CDR3 DNA sequence: TGTGCCAGTAGTGATTGGACATTCTCTGGAAACACCATATATTTT. Translating it yields CASSDWTFSGNTIYF. The V and J genes are TRBV19 and TRBJ1-3; the D gene is possibly TRBD1 (5 bases). The CDR3 is made up of 15 amino acids. V gave up 5 bases and J gave up 0 bases, with 11 bases separating them. Germline-derived CDR1 and CDR2 are LNHDA and SQIVND (reference sequence).